This paragraph reports one TCR beta chain. This clone is termed medium-sized (0.01 to 0.1%). The clone's antigen remains unknown. Per-nucleotide qualities are absent, and no much larger clonotype sits a single base away. This entry comes from a study of metastatic and nonmetastatic thyroid tumors (dated by TCRdb to between 2020 and 2021). Concerning the study at large: Repertoires were compared across peripheral blood and tumor or nodule tissue samples from malignant and benign thyroid patients.

No treatment had been received by any patient before thyroid surgery. Using T-cell receptor beta sequencing, the researchers looked back retrospectively at clinical samples from patients, gathered between about 2012 and 2018. What the research found in general, with its limitations: In both blood and tumor samples, malignant tumors were reported to have significantly higher TCR beta diversity than benign nodules.

Including cysteine and phenylalanine, the CDR3 has 15 amino acids. The retained sequence is limited to the CDR3, 45 bases, with the frame set at the first base. Per the germline V gene, MNHNS is the CDR1 and SASEGT is the CDR2. V is cut by 10 bases and J by 3 bases, and the space between the germline ends is 22 bases. Library method: PCR. Data came from an Illumina HiSeq 4000. High-throughput sequencing was used to profile the TCR beta-chain CDR3 region of each patient. Concerning the study's data processing: The researchers built a classifier to tell apart papillary thyroid cancer patients with distant metastasis, based on CDR3 differences among clinicopathological groups. The Shannon index was used to measure repertoire diversity, and the Morisita-Horn index was used to measure how similar tumor and blood repertoires were. The raw public reads went through TCRdb reprocessing: fastp at Q25, MiXCR clone calling, in-frame beta chains kept. TCRdb's processing, not the authors' own work, is the source of the V and J calls. Across this sample there are more than 20,000 clones, with approximately 24% seen only once. The ten largest clones take up 12% of the sample.

This TCR derives from a male donor with papillary thyroid cancer or a benign thyroid nodule (not recorded which). Some clones in this sample may be carry-over from other donors' samples. The rearranged chain carries TRBV6-1 and TRBJ2-7; TRBD1 is a possible D gene, resting on 6 matching bases. The sample consisted of tumor tissue. The CDR3 protein is CANILDYREYYEQYF. The nucleotide sequence reads as follows: TGTGCCAACATTCTCGATTACAGGGAGTACTACGAGCAGTACTTC.